This record looks at one T cell receptor (beta chain) sequence and its context. Its matching antigen is unknown. These data come from a study of CD8+CD57+ T cells in acquired aplastic anemia. Turning to the study itself: Across the sorted CD4+ and CD8+ cells, DNA amounts averaged roughly 3 ug. An average of around 11 million reads for CD4+ cells was obtained from healthy donors. Study findings and constraints: Patient and control CD8+ Simpson's diversity was not significantly different. Found in both controls and patients were twenty-nine CD8+ CDR3 sequences.

The template for TCR beta VDJ and CDR3 sequence profiling was genomic DNA. TCRdb re-analysed the reads in MiXCR, keeping a single row per CDR3 protein. Altogether some 130,000 distinct CDR3 sequences are present, about half being singletons, with the ten largest covering about 2.5%. The V end lost 9 bases, the J end lost 0 bases, and 21 bases lay between the germline ends. The CDR3 is 16 residues long. Germline loops: CDR1 SGHAT, CDR2 FQNNGV. The sequence was collected from a human donor in good health, serving as a control. The V and J genes are TRBV11-2 and TRBJ2-7, with D maybe TRBD2 (6 bases). Material: sorted CD4+, CD8+, or CD8+CD57+ T cells (not recorded which) from PBMCs. CDR3 amino acids: CASSPTGTRASYEQYF. CDR3 nucleotides: TGTGCCAGTAGTCCAACCGGGACTCGAGCCTCCTACGAGCAGTACTTC.